The next 24 T cell receptor beta chains were all read from a single sample in a study of cytomegalovirus exposure and HLA in healthy donors. In the PCR, 60 Vbeta and 13 Jbeta primers were used. Using immunoSEQ multiplex PCR, the repertoire was profiled, and TCRdb retains in-frame clones only, with some absent. In the table there are roughly 150,000 clones, roughly 80% of which are singletons. The sample was PBMCs. The receptors stem from a man aged 30 to 45 in good health and CMV-seronegative.

J is TRBJ2-5 and V is TRBV19, with TRBD1 identical over 8 bases. Trimming cost V 3 bases and J 5 bases; bases outside gene matches: 8. Germline V gene sequence: CDR1 LNHDA, CDR2 SQIVND (reference sequence). CDR3 length: 15 amino acids. The CDR3 sequence: CASSILTGGRETQYF. CDR3 bases: TGTGCCAGTAGTATCTTAACAGGGGGTCGGGAGACCCAGTACTTC.

This clone was counted a single time. V is TRBV5-1 and J is TRBJ2-2; 12 positions match TRBD2. The CDR3 runs 15 residues. CDR1 and CDR2 (germline): SGHRS, YFSETQ. V shed 3 bases and J 6 bases; nucleotides not matched to a gene: 3. Here the CDR3 reads CASSSLAGGPGELFF. The CDR3 coding sequence is TGCGCCAGCAGCTCCCTAGCGGGAGGGCCCGGGGAGCTGTTTTTT.

CDR3 sequence (DNA): TGTGCCAGCAGTTACTCGACCCTCCTAGCGCAAGAGACCCAGTACTTC. As protein: CASSYSTLLAQETQYF. The chain recombines TRBV6-6 with TRBJ2-5; perhaps TRBD2 as D (6 bases). Trimming cost V 0 bases and J 2 bases, with 13 bases left between them. The CDR3 length is 16 residues. The V gene's germline CDR1 is MNHNY and CDR2 SVGAGI (reference sequence).

The rearrangement links TRBV11-3 to TRBJ2-1; 7 nucleotides line up with TRBD1. The CDR3 has 16 amino acids. V gave up 3 bases and J gave up 5 bases; unmatched junction bases: 10. Germline V gene lookup returns CDR1 SGHNT and CDR2 YENEEA. CDR3 region: CASSLAGTESHNEQFF. The CDR3 DNA is TGTGCCAGCAGCTTGGCTGGGACAGAGAGTCACAATGAGCAGTTCTTC.

The V and J genes are TRBV7-2 and TRBJ2-7; D might be TRBD1 (6 bases). V shed 0 bases and J shed 6 bases, with 15 bases lying between them. CDR1 is SGHTA, CDR2 FQGNSA, per germline. There are 15 residues in the CDR3. CDR3 nucleotides: TGTGCCAGCAGCTTAGCCCCCCAAACAGGGCGCGAGCAGTACTTC. Its translation is CASSLAPQTGREQYF.

This chain uses TRBV5-1 with TRBJ2-7; perhaps TRBD1 as D (6 bases). The V end was cut by 4 bases, the J end by 6 bases, with 17 bases between. The CDR3 has 14 residues. Looked up from germline, CDR1 is SGHRS and CDR2 is YFSETQ. The DNA of the CDR3 is TGCGCCAGCAGCCCAACTCAGGGGTACCGCGAGCAGTACTTC. Amino acids: CASSPTQGYREQYF.

The V call is TRBV19, the J call TRBJ1-3, with TRBD1 identical over 8 bases. In germline, CDR1 is LNHDA, CDR2 SQIVND (reference sequence). V lost 6 bases, J lost 2 bases, and 3 bases stayed unmatched. CDR3 size: 14 residues. CDR3 nucleotide sequence: TGTGCCAGTAGGGTGGACAGGGCTGGAAACACCATATATTTT. This sequence encodes CASRVDRAGNTIYF.

The chain employs TRBV10-3 and TRBJ1-1, with D possibly being TRBD1 (5 bases). The CDR3 loop spans 12 amino acids. The V gene's germline CDR1 is ENHRY and CDR2 SYGVKD. V gave up 7 bases and J gave up 1 base, with 7 bases separating them. CDR3 protein: CAITTGNTEAFF. As DNA, the CDR3 is TGTGCCATCACAACAGGGAACACTGAAGCTTTCTTT.

The chain links TRBV2 to TRBJ1-2; D is perhaps TRBD1 (5 bases). Germline V CDR1 and CDR2: SNHLY, FYNNEI. The length of the CDR3 is 15 residues. Trimming left V 3 bases short and J 6 bases short, with 17 bases between. The DNA for the CDR3 is TGTGCCAGCAGTGACAGGGTCGAAGATCGGAATGGCTACACCTTC. Translation: CASSDRVEDRNGYTF.

This rearrangement joins TRBV9 to TRBJ2-3; TRBD2 aligns across 13 bases. Germline CDR1 and CDR2: SGDLS and YYNGEE. The CDR3 is 17 amino acids. The V and J ends lost 2 bases and 2 bases, in that order; junction bases with no gene match: 5. The CDR3 nucleotides are TGTGCCAGCAGCGTTGGGGGACTAGCGGGAAACACAGATACGCAGTATTTT. This translates into CASSVGGLAGNTDTQYF.

The CDR3 reads CASSYAGTSTDTQYF. For the CDR3, the DNA is TGTGCCAGCAGCTATGCGGGAACTAGCACAGATACGCAGTATTTT. J is TRBJ2-3 and V is TRBV7-9; possible D gene TRBD2, 6 bases. V was shortened by 4 bases and J by 0 bases, with 11 bases between the two germline ends. The CDR3 has 15 amino acids. Germline assignment: CDR1 SEHNR and CDR2 FQNEAQ (reference sequence). Full variable domain (missing parts from reference TRBV7-9 and TRBJ2-3): DTGVSQNPRHKITKRGQNVTFRCDPISEHNRLYWYRQTLGQGPEFLTYFQNEAQLEKSRLLSDRFSAERPKGSFSTLEIQRTEQGDSAMYLCASSYAGTSTDTQYFGPGTRLTVL.

The table lists this clone with a few counts. The V call is TRBV12-5, the J call TRBJ2-1; TRBD2 might be the D (6 bases). CDR1 LGHNT and CDR2 FRNRAP come from the germline V gene. The ends were cut back, 6 bases at V and 4 bases at J, with 10 bases in the middle. This CDR3 region has 13 residues. The CDR3 DNA is TGTGCTAGTGGGGCTGGGGGGTACAATGAGCAGTTCTTC. Its protein product is CASGAGGYNEQFF.

The chain is built from TRBV5-6 and TRBJ1-6, with TRBD1 identical over 7 bases. J gave up 9 bases and V 9 bases, and 9 bases lay outside the gene matches. Germline V gene lookup returns CDR1 SGHDT and CDR2 YYEEEE. The CDR3 runs to 13 residues. Here the CDR3 reads CATAQGVSSPLHF. The CDR3 nucleotides are TGTGCCACTGCGCAGGGGGTTTCTTCACCCCTCCACTTT.

This clone occurred a few times. This rearrangement joins TRBV6-5 to TRBJ1-1, with 7 bases fitting TRBD1. The CDR3 contains 14 residues. The germline CDR1 and CDR2 sequences are MNHEY and SVGAGI. With V trimmed by 3 bases and J by 5 bases, 6 bases remained unmatched. CDR3 coding DNA: TGTGCCAGCAGTTATCGAGGGGGCTTGACTGAAGCTTTCTTT. This encodes CASSYRGGLTEAFF.

This chain connects TRBV6-1 to TRBJ1-5, with D unclear. Germline values: CDR1 MNHNS, CDR2 SASEGT. The CDR3 has 12 residues. The ends were cut back, 8 bases at V and 4 bases at J, with 9 bases in the middle. The CDR3 sequence: CASGKTNQPQHF. The CDR3 region has the DNA TGTGCCAGCGGAAAGACAAATCAGCCCCAGCATTTT.

The J gene is TRBJ1-5, the V gene TRBV2; no reliable D call. Trimming pared 4 bases from V and 4 bases from J, leaving 14 bases between. Looked up from germline, CDR1 is SNHLY and CDR2 is FYNNEI. The CDR3 totals 15 residues. CDR3 amino acids: CASSGWAAGNQPQHF. The CDR3 bases are TGTGCCAGCAGTGGTTGGGCTGCGGGGAATCAGCCCCAGCATTTT.

The CDR3 bases are TGTGCCAGCTCACCACCGTACGGAGAGAACACTGAAGCTTTCTTT. Translated: CASSPPYGENTEAFF. The chain links TRBV18 to TRBJ1-1, with D unresolved. The germline V gene has CDR1 KGHSH and CDR2 LQKENI. Trimming pared 0 bases from V and 1 base from J, leaving 9 bases between. The CDR3 sequence is 15 residues long.

The rearrangement links TRBV28 to TRBJ1-2, with 7 bases fitting TRBD1. Looked up from germline, CDR1 is MDHEN and CDR2 is SYDVKM. The CDR3 length is 14 residues. J was trimmed by 4 bases and V by 2 bases; bases with no gene match: 4. CDR3 loop: CASSLATGIYGYTF. The CDR3 DNA is TGTGCCAGCAGTTTAGCGACAGGGATCTATGGCTACACCTTC.

In this sample, this clone turned up once. V and J are TRBV6-5 and TRBJ2-1; possible D gene TRBD1, 5 bases. This CDR3 is built from 13 residues. The V end was cut by 2 bases, the J end by 7 bases, with 9 bases between. Germline V gives CDR1 MNHEY, CDR2 SVGAGI. The CDR3 nucleotides read TGTGCCAGCAGTTACCCCGCAGGGAATGAGCAGTTCTTC. Translation: CASSYPAGNEQFF.

The V and J genes are TRBV30 and TRBJ1-4, with D unclear. The CDR3 length is 15 residues. V lost 2 bases, J lost 7 bases, and 17 bases lay in between. Germline V gene data show CDR1 as GTSNPN and CDR2 as SVGIG (reference sequence). The CDR3 sequence: CAWSYWGAVSEKLFF. The CDR3 DNA reads as TGTGCCTGGAGTTATTGGGGAGCGGTGAGTGAAAAACTGTTTTTT.

V is TRBV2 and J is TRBJ2-1; 12 bases align to TRBD2. The V and J ends lost 4 bases and 4 bases, in that order; junction bases with no gene match: 2. The germline CDR1 and CDR2 sequences are SNHLY and FYNNEI. The CDR3 covers 15 residues. CDR3 sequence reads: CASSVTSGGYNEQFF. CDR3 sequence (DNA): TGTGCCAGCAGTGTAACTAGCGGGGGGTACAATGAGCAGTTCTTC.

The chain employs TRBV28 and TRBJ2-3, with D perhaps TRBD2 (7 bases). This CDR3 has 17 amino acids. V lost 1 base and J 5 bases, leaving 19 bases between the germline ends. Germline V CDR1 and CDR2: MDHEN, SYDVKM. Here the CDR3 reads CASSLYGGGARQDTQYF. The CDR3 nucleotides read TGTGCCAGCAGTTTATATGGAGGGGGGGCACGTCAAGATACGCAGTATTTT.

The chain joins TRBV27 to TRBJ2-1; TRBD2 matches at 10 bases. The CDR3 contains 15 residues. Germline CDR1 is MNHEY and CDR2 is SMNVEV (reference sequence). V trimming: 3 bases; J trimming: 9 bases; junction bases outside the gene matches: 8. The CDR3 region is CASSFVSGRAGEQFF. Here the CDR3 DNA reads TGTGCCAGCAGTTTCGTGAGCGGGAGGGCGGGTGAGCAGTTCTTC.

The CDR3 DNA follows: TGTGCCAGCGCGGAGGGACTGAGGGAAGAGACCCAGTACTTC. Amino acids: CASAEGLREETQYF. V usage is TRBV7-3 and J usage is TRBJ2-5; a possible D gene is TRBD2 (6 bases). CDR3 length: 14 amino acids. V was pared by 8 bases and J by 3 bases, with 16 bases between. The germline V gene encodes CDR1 SGHTA and CDR2 FQGTGA.